This T cell receptor beta chain was documented in a study of human T cells and chemical hapten exposure. Study observations and caveats: The donor cohort had alopecia, so its immune response may not match that of healthy people.

Time point: pre-sensitization, week 0. The sample's treatment: therapeutic diphenylcyclopropenone sensitization with weekly scalp DPC. The CDR3 is made up of 13 amino acids. From germline, CDR1 is SQVTM and CDR2 ANQGSEA. V was cut by 3 bases and J by 2 bases, with 8 bases left in between. MiXCR, run by TCRdb on the RACE reads, gives a single entry per CDR3 protein. The sample consists of about 380,000 distinct CDR3 sequences, approximately 5.1% of them appearing once. This clonotype was detected a few times. Antigen unknown. This TCR was sampled from a woman aged 50 to 60 with alopecia areata. Some clones in this sample may be carry-over from other donors' samples. J is TRBJ2-1 and V is TRBV29-1, with D tentatively TRBD1 (5 bases). The source was whole blood, collected in connection with sensitization to the hapten diphenylcyclopropenone (DPC). CDR3 DNA: TGCAGCGTTGAGACAGCCACCTACAATGAGCAGTTCTTC. It yields the protein CSVETATYNEQFF.